This is a list of T cell receptor beta chains from one sample in a study of early T cells in non-severe SARS-CoV-2 infection. TCRdb processed the 5' RACE reads anew with MiXCR; each CDR3 protein has one entry. The sample holds roughly 51,000 distinct CDR3 sequences, 9.5% to 13% seen once. Sequencing was done on a sample of whole blood. Every receptor here comes from an adult who was a healthcare worker with PCR-confirmed SARS-CoV-2 infection or an uninfected control (not recorded which). Both conserved end residues are part of each CDR3. Each record gives: V gene, clone size, J gene, D gene, CDR3 DNA, CDR3 protein. D genes are given only for firm matches. The listing skips clone size in some rows; elsewhere it reads once, few, many or a size class.

>TRBV7-9|NA|TRBJ1-1|NA
TGTGCCAGCAGAACCTTCACAGGGTCACCGAACACTGAAGCTTTCTTT
CASRTFTGSPNTEAFF
>TRBV5-1|NA|TRBJ1-2|NA
TGCGCCAGCAGCCCCCGAGAAGGCCCGGGGGGCTACACCTTC
CASSPREGPGGYTF
>TRBV7-9|many|TRBJ1-5|NA
TGTGCCAGCAGCGAATCAATTAGCAATCAGCCCCAGCATTTT
CASSESISNQPQHF
>TRBV12-3/TRBV12-4|many|TRBJ2-3|NA
TGTGCCAGCAGTTTAGATACGCAGTATTTT
CASSLDTQYF
>TRBV24-1|many|TRBJ2-3|NA
TGTGCCACCAGGCGCACAGATACGCAGTATTTT
CATRRTDTQYF
>TRBV4-2|few|TRBJ2-1|TRBD2
TGTGCCAGCAGCCAGTTCGGGAGTACTAGCGGGGTCTACAATGAGCAGTTCTTC
CASSQFGSTSGVYNEQFF
>TRBV20-1|few|TRBJ1-5|NA
TGCAGTGCTGGAATAACCAATCAGCCCCAGCATTTT
CSAGITNQPQHF
>TRBV6-2/TRBV6-3|NA|TRBJ1-2|NA
TGTGCCAGCAGTTACTTAATTCGGAGGGAAAGTGGCTACACCTTC
CASSYLIRRESGYTF
>TRBV7-8|few|TRBJ1-3|TRBD1
TGTGCCAGCAGCTTAGGGGACAGTGGCATTGGAAACACCATATATTTT
CASSLGDSGIGNTIYF
>TRBV6-2/TRBV6-3|few|TRBJ1-1|NA
TGTGCCAGCAGTTACTCGAGTCGGATTGAAGCTTTCTTT
CASSYSSRIEAFF
>TRBV19|NA|TRBJ1-6|NA
TGTGCCAGTAGTATAGATCACAATTCACCCCTCCACTTT
CASSIDHNSPLHF
>TRBV25-1|NA|TRBJ2-3|TRBD2
TGTGCCAGCAGTTCACTCGGGGGGGTCACAGATACGCAGTATTTT
CASSSLGGVTDTQYF
>TRBV27|few|TRBJ1-5|NA
TGTGCCAGCAGTTTAGAGGGATTGGGCAATCAGCCCCAGCATTTT
CASSLEGLGNQPQHF
>TRBV12-3/TRBV12-4|NA|TRBJ1-4|TRBD1
TGTGCCAGCAGTCCAGGTCCCGGGACAGGGGGCAGTGAAAAACTGTTTTTT
CASSPGPGTGGSEKLFF
>TRBV7-8|many|TRBJ2-1|TRBD2
TGTGCCAGCAGCTTCGGACTAGCTACATACAATGAGCAGTTCTTC
CASSFGLATYNEQFF
>TRBV7-3|few|TRBJ2-3|NA
TGTGCCAGCAGCTTAACGTTAGCGACCCGCACAGATACGCAGTATTTT
CASSLTLATRTDTQYF
>TRBV5-1|few|TRBJ1-4|TRBD1
TGCGCCAGCAGCTTGGACAGGGGTGAGGAAAAACTGTTTTTT
CASSLDRGEEKLFF
>TRBV2|NA|TRBJ1-4|TRBD1
TGTGCCAGCAGTCCCTTTATCTATACAGGGGCAACTAATGAAAAACTGTTTTTT
CASSPFIYTGATNEKLFF
>TRBV2|NA|TRBJ1-6|TRBD1
TGTGCCAGCAGACAGGGGCCTCAATCACCCCTCCACTTT
CASRQGPQSPLHF
>TRBV7-2|many|TRBJ1-5|TRBD1
TGTGCCAGCAGCCCTTGGCAGGGACAGTCCAATCAGCCCCAGCATTTT
CASSPWQGQSNQPQHF
>TRBV29-1|few|TRBJ2-1|NA
TGCAGCGTCACTACCAGCTCCTACAATGAGCAGTTCTTC
CSVTTSSYNEQFF
>TRBV9|NA|TRBJ2-1|TRBD2
TGTGCCAGCAGCGTAGCTAGCGGGATTTACAATGAGCAGTTCTTC
CASSVASGIYNEQFF
>TRBV5-6|NA|TRBJ1-3|NA
TGTGCCAGCAGACGAGAGGGCTCGCGCTCTGGAAACACCATATATTTT
CASRREGSRSGNTIYF
>TRBV23-1|many|TRBJ2-3|TRBD2
TGCGCCAGCAGTCAATCCCCTTTAAAAATCACCGGGGGGGATGGCACAGATACGCAGTATTTT
CASSQSPLKITGGDGTDTQYF
>TRBV3-1|many|TRBJ1-1|NA
TGTGCCAGCAGCCTTTCGGCAGGCTATACGAATGAAGCTTTCTTT
CASSLSAGYTNEAFF
>TRBV11-2|few|TRBJ2-1|TRBD2
TGTGCCAGCAGTGGAATGAGCGGGAGGGCCATCCGGACCTCCTACAATGAGCAGTTCTTC
CASSGMSGRAIRTSYNEQFF
>TRBV12-3/TRBV12-4|NA|TRBJ2-7|NA
TGTGCCAGCAGTTTAAAGGGGTACGAGCAGTACTTC
CASSLKGYEQYF
>TRBV19|many|TRBJ2-2|NA
TGTGCCAGTAGTATACGGGGTGGAACCGGGGAGCTGTTTTTT
CASSIRGGTGELFF